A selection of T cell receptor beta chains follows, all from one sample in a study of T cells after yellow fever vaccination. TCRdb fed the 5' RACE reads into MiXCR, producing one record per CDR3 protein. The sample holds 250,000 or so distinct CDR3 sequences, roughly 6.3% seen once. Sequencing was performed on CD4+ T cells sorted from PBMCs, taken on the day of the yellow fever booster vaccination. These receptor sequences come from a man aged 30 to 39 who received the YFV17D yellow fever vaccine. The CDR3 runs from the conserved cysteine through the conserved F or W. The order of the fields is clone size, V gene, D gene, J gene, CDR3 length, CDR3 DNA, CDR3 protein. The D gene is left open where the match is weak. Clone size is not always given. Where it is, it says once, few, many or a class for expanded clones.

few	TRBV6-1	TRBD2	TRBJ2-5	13	TGTGCCAGCAGACTAGCGGGGCAAGAGACCCAGTACTTC	CASRLAGQETQYF
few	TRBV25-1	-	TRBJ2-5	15	TGTGCCAGCAGTGAATCGGGGGCCGGCAGAGAGACCCAGTACTTC	CASSESGAGRETQYF
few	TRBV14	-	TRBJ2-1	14	TGTGCCAGCAGCCAAGATTTCGGCGGTAATGAGCAGTTCTTC	CASSQDFGGNEQFF
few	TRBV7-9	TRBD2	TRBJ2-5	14	TGTGCCAGCAGCTCTAGCGGGAGGACGGAGACCCAGTACTTC	CASSSSGRTETQYF
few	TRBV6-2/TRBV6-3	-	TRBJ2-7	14	TGTGCCAGCACCGGGACATTATACTCCTACGAGCAGTACTTC	CASTGTLYSYEQYF
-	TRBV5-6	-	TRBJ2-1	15	TGTGCCAGCAGCTTGGGAAGGACTGGGTACAATGAGCAGTTCTTC	CASSLGRTGYNEQFF
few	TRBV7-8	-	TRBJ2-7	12	TGTGCCAGCAGCCTCTCCTTTTACGAGCAGTACTTC	CASSLSFYEQYF
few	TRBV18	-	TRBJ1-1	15	TGTGCCAGCCGTCGGACACAGGGCGGGGACACTGAAGCTTTCTTT	CASRRTQGGDTEAFF
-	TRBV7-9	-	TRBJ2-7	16	TGTGCCAGCAGCTTACGGCCGACAAAGACATCCTACGAGCAGTACTTC	CASSLRPTKTSYEQYF
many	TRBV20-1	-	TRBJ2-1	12	TGCAGTGCTTATAGACCGGGGGATGAGCAGTTCTTC	CSAYRPGDEQFF
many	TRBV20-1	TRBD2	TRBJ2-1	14	TGCAGTGCTTCCCTTCAGCGGGGACACAATGAGCAGTTCTTC	CSASLQRGHNEQFF
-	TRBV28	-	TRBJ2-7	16	TGTGCCAGCAGTTTAGCTGTGGGGAGGGGGTCCTACGAGCAGTACTTC	CASSLAVGRGSYEQYF
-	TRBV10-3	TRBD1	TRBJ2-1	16	TGTGCCATCAGTGAGGCTAGACAGGGTAGGGTCAATGAGCAGTTCTTC	CAISEARQGRVNEQFF
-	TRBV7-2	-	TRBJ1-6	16	TGTGCCAGCAGCTTATTCGGGGGCCCGACTAATTCACCCCTCCACTTT	CASSLFGGPTNSPLHF
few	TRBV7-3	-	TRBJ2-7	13	TGTGCCAGCTCCGAGAGTAGCGGATACGAGCAGTACTTC	CASSESSGYEQYF
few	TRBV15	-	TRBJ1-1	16	TGTGCCACCAGCAGAGGCCTCGCAGTCCCGGACACTGAAGCTTTCTTT	CATSRGLAVPDTEAFF
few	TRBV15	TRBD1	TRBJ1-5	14	TGTGCCACCAGCAGGACAGGGGGCAATCAGCCCCAGCATTTT	CATSRTGGNQPQHF
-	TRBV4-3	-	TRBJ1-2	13	TGCGCCAGCAGCCACGCCAGGGGAGGTGGCTACACCTTC	CASSHARGGGYTF
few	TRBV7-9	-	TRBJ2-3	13	TGTGCCAGCAGCCCTCGGACTCAGTCAACGCAGTATTTT	CASSPRTQSTQYF
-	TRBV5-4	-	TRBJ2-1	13	TGTGCCAGCAGCCGAGGGGGTAACAATGAGCAGTTCTTC	CASSRGGNNEQFF
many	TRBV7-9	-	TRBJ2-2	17	TGTGCCAGCAGCTTACCCCCCGGGACACTAAACACCGGGGAGCTGTTTTTT	CASSLPPGTLNTGELFF
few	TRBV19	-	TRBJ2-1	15	TGTGCCAGTAGTATGATGGAGGGCCGGTACAATGAGCAGTTCTTC	CASSMMEGRYNEQFF
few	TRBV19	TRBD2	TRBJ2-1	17	TGTGCCAGTAGTGCCTCCAATAGCGGGAGGGCATCGAATGAGCAGTTCTTC	CASSASNSGRASNEQFF
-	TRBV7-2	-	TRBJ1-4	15	TGTGCCAGCAGCCAGATGGGTCCAACTAATGAAAAACTGTTTTTT	CASSQMGPTNEKLFF
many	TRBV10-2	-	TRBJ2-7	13	TGCGCCAGCAGTGAGGGACCTTACTACGAGCAGTACTTC	CASSEGPYYEQYF
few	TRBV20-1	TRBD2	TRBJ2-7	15	TGCAGTGCTCCTGCCCCACTAGCGGGAGGGCTCGAGCAGTACTTC	CSAPAPLAGGLEQYF
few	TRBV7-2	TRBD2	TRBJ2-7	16	TGTGCCAGCAGCTTAGCTAAGCGGGAGCAGTCATACGAGCAGTACTTC	CASSLAKREQSYEQYF
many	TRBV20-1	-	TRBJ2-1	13	TGCAGTGCTAGTTTAGCGGACGAGAATGAGCAGTTCTTC	CSASLADENEQFF
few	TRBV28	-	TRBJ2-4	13	TGTGCCAGCAGTCTGCCGGTAGAAAACATTCAGTACTTC	CASSLPVENIQYF
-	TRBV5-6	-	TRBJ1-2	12	TGTGCCAGCAGCTTGGGAGGGGAGGGCTACACCTTC	CASSLGGEGYTF
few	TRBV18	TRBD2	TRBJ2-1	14	TGTGCCAGCTCAATAGCGGGAGGGGGCAATGAGCAGTTCTTC	CASSIAGGGNEQFF
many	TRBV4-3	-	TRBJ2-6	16	TGCGCCAGCAGCCAAGTTATCTCGGCCCTGGCCAACGTCCTGACTTTC	CASSQVISALANVLTF
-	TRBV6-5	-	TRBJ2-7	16	TGTGTCAGCAGCTACAGCGGACAAACGGGGGCCTACGAGCAGTACTTC	CVSSYSGQTGAYEQYF
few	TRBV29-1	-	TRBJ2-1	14	TGCAGCGTAGACCGGACCGTTAGGGCCAATGAGCAGTTCTTC	CSVDRTVRANEQFF
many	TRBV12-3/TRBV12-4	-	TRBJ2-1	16	TGTGCCAGCAGTCCTAGGGCTGGTGGTGCCTACAATGAGCAGTTCTTC	CASSPRAGGAYNEQFF
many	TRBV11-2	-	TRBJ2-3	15	TGTGCCAGCAGCTTAGCAAACTGGGAGGCAGATACGCAGTATTTT	CASSLANWEADTQYF
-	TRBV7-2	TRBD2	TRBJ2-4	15	TGTGCCAGCAACTTCCAAGCGGGAGGAAGAAACATTCAGTACTTC	CASNFQAGGRNIQYF
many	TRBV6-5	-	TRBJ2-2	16	TGTGCCAGCAGTTCCCGGGCCAGGGGATTTACCGGGGAGCTGTTTTTT	CASSSRARGFTGELFF
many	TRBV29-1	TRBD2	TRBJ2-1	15	TGCAGCGTTGTGTCGACTAGCGCTTTCTACAATGAGCAGTTCTTC	CSVVSTSAFYNEQFF
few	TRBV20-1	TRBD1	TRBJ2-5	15	TGCAGTGCTAGACGACAGGGGTTGGGCCAAGAGACCCAGTACTTC	CSARRQGLGQETQYF
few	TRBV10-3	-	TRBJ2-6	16	TGTGCCATCTCCGCACAGGAACGGCCTGGGGCCAACGTCCTGACTTTC	CAISAQERPGANVLTF